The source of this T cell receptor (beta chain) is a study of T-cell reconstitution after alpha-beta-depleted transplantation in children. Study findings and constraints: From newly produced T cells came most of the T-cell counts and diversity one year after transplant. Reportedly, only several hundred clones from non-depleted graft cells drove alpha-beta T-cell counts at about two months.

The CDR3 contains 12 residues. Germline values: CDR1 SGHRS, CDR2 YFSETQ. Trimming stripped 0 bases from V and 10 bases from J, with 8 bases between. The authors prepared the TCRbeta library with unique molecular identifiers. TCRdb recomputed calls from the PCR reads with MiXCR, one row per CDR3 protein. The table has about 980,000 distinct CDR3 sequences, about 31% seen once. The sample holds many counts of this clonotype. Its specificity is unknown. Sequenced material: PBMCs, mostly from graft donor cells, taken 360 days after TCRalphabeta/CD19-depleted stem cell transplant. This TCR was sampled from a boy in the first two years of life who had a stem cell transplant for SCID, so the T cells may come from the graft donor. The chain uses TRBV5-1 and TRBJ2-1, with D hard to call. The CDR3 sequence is CASSLGVGEQFF. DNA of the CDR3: TGCGCCAGCAGCTTGGGGGTAGGCGAGCAGTTCTTC.